These 30 T cell receptor beta chains came from one sample sequenced in a study of identical twins. One entry per CDR3 protein results from TCRdb running MiXCR on the 5' RACE reads. This sample carries 500,000 to 550,000 distinct CDR3 sequences, 20% to 25% of them seen once, and the ten largest clones take about 0.5%. The same data also contributed to another study, on yellow fever vaccine responses in identical twins.

Sequencing was performed on CD4+ T cells sorted from blood. These receptors all come from a woman between 18 and 29 years old in good health.

The chain carries TRBV18 and TRBJ2-5, with 9 bases aligning to TRBD2. The trim removed 0 bases at V and 2 bases at J, leaving 7 bases unmatched. Germline values: CDR1 KGHSH, CDR2 LQKENI. There are 17 residues in the CDR3. CDR3 DNA sequence: TGTGCCAGCTCACCACCGAAGGGAGCGGGGGGACAAGAGACCCAGTACTTC. Amino acid sequence: CASSPPKGAGGQETQYF.

This clonotype was seen only a few times. The rearrangement joins TRBV7-4 to TRBJ2-7, with 10 bases lining up with TRBD1. The CDR3 is 20 amino acids. CDR1 SGHVT and CDR2 SQSDAQ come from the germline V gene. With 1 base clipped from V and 1 base from J, the junction kept 16 bases outside the gene matches. The CDR3 loop is CASSLEVWTGGCSNSYEQYV. The CDR3 DNA reads as TGTGCCAGCAGCTTAGAGGTGTGGACAGGGGGGTGTTCCAATTCCTACGAGCAGTACGTC.

This clonotype has a handful of counts. The chain is built from TRBV20-1 and TRBJ2-2; 7 bases are a match to TRBD2. Unmatched junction bases numbered 3, after V lost 1 base and J lost 1 base. The CDR3 runs to 15 residues. Germline V gene lookup returns CDR1 DFQATT and CDR2 SNEGSKA (reference sequence). As DNA, the CDR3 is TGCAGTGCTAGAGTAGGCGGGGGGAACACCGGGGAGCTGTTTTTT. Its protein product is CSARVGGGNTGELFF.

This clonotype appeared many times. The V and J genes are TRBV3-1 and TRBJ2-5; 8 bases fit TRBD2. The J segment lost 5 bases and the V segment lost 4 bases, leaving 6 bases of the junction unmatched. The CDR3 runs 14 residues. Germline V lookup: CDR1 LGHDT, CDR2 YNNKEL (reference sequence). This chain's CDR3 is CASSPPGGLETQYF. The CDR3 nucleotides are TGTGCCAGCAGCCCCCCGGGGGGGCTGGAGACCCAGTACTTC.

The chain links TRBV12-3 or TRBV12-4 to TRBJ1-5; possible D gene TRBD1, 6 bases. Trimming cost V 4 bases and J 6 bases, with 10 bases left between them. The CDR3 has 13 residues. CDR3 nucleotide sequence: TGTGCCAGCAGTTCTACAGGGCCTCAGCCCCAGCATTTT. It specifies CASSSTGPQPQHF.

Notes on this clonotype: Its ends do not fully match the called genes, so a read error is possible. The gene calls are TRBV12-3 or TRBV12-4 and TRBJ2-3; 10 bases fit TRBD2. The CDR3 has 19 residues. CDR3 amino acids: CAISLERVLLAGWTDTQYF. As DNA, the CDR3 is TGTGCCATCAGTTTAGAAAGAGTTTTACTAGCGGGATGGACAGATACGCAGTATTTT.

The gene calls are TRBV11-2 and TRBJ2-1; TRBD2 matches at 13 bases. V lost 3 bases to trimming and J lost 7 bases; unmatched junction nucleotides: 6. The length of the CDR3 is 16 residues. Germline values: CDR1 SGHAT, CDR2 FQNNGV. CDR3 sequence reads: CASSFWTSGSLNEQFF. CDR3 DNA: TGTGCCAGCAGCTTCTGGACTAGCGGGAGTTTGAATGAGCAGTTCTTC.

This clonotype was seen a handful of times. This sequence joins TRBV20-1 and TRBJ2-3; D is uncertain. Trimming took 3 bases from V and 3 from J, leaving 13 bases between them. Germline V CDR1 and CDR2: DFQATT, SNEGSKA (reference sequence). The CDR3 covers 14 residues. DNA of the CDR3: TGCAGTGCTAGTTCGGCGGCCTGGACAGATACGCAGTATTTT. Its translation is CSASSAAWTDTQYF.

V and J are TRBV12-3 or TRBV12-4 and TRBJ2-3; D ambiguous. The CDR3 loop spans 15 amino acids. V lost 1 base and J lost 0, with 8 bases in between. In DNA, the CDR3 is TGTGCCAGCAGTTTAGGAGCCACTAGCACAGATACGCAGTATTTT. It is translated as CASSLGATSTDTQYF.

This rearrangement joins TRBV2 to TRBJ1-2; D uncertain. The ends were cut back, 3 bases at V and 2 bases at J, with 7 bases in the middle. The CDR3 is 13 residues long. CDR1 is SNHLY and CDR2 is FYNNEI in the germline V gene. The CDR3 DNA sequence: TGTGCCAGCAGTGATACGGTAAACTATGGCTACACCTTC. This gives the protein CASSDTVNYGYTF.

This clonotype was found a few times. The rearrangement links TRBV11-2 to TRBJ1-4; D remains unclear. This CDR3 spans 15 amino acids. The germline V gene encodes CDR1 SGHAT and CDR2 FQNNGV. Deletions cut 1 base from V and 0 bases from J, with 6 bases between. The DNA for the CDR3 is TGTGCCAGCAGCTTAGCGGTCGCAACTAATGAAAAACTGTTTTTT. Translating gives CASSLAVATNEKLFF.

The genes are TRBV14 and TRBJ2-3; the match to TRBD1 covers 7 bases. This CDR3 is built from 15 residues. With 2 bases clipped from V and 5 bases from J, the junction kept 7 bases outside the gene matches. Germline CDR1 and CDR2: SGHDN and FVKESK. This CDR3 is CASSQTGTAGDTQYF. DNA for the CDR3: TGTGCCAGCAGCCAAACCGGGACAGCCGGAGATACGCAGTATTTT. Drawing the rest from reference TRBV14 and TRBJ2-3, the complete variable domain is EAGVTQFPSHSVIEKGQTVTLRCDPISGHDNLYWYRRVMGKEIKFLLHFVKESKQDESGMPNNRFLAERTGGTYSTLKVQPAELEDSGVYFCASSQTGTAGDTQYFGPGTRLTVL.

The gene calls are TRBV11-3 and TRBJ2-3; D is undetermined. Per the germline V gene, CDR1 is SGHNT and CDR2 is YENEEA. This CDR3 comprises 15 residues. The V end was cut by 5 bases, the J end by 5 bases, with 17 bases between. The CDR3 bases are TGTGCCAGCAGCCCTCCTGGGCCAAACCAAGATACGCAGTATTTT. Translation gives CASSPPGPNQDTQYF.

J is TRBJ2-7 and V is TRBV18, with D possibly being TRBD2 (5 bases). The CDR3 extends over 14 amino acids. Trimming took off 2 bases at V and 3 bases at J, with 11 bases between the two ends. Germline V gene data show CDR1 as KGHSH and CDR2 as LQKENI. The CDR3: CASSPGVAGYEQYF. For the CDR3, the DNA is TGTGCCAGCTCACCAGGGGTCGCGGGCTACGAGCAGTACTTC.

The chain has TRBV5-1 and TRBJ2-7; TRBD2 aligns across 10 bases. V trimming: 4 bases; J trimming: 7 bases; junction bases outside the gene matches: 5. The CDR3 is made up of 13 amino acids. CDR1 and CDR2 from the germline V gene are SGHRS and YFSETQ. The DNA of the CDR3 is TGCGCCAGCAGCGTGGGACTAGCGAGGGAGCAGTACTTC. This sequence encodes CASSVGLAREQYF.

The CDR3 here is CASGPTGQETQYF. The CDR3 DNA follows: TGTGCCAGCGGACCGACAGGACAAGAGACCCAGTACTTC. The rearrangement uses TRBV12-3 or TRBV12-4 and TRBJ2-5, with D maybe TRBD1 (6 bases). V lost 8 bases to trimming and J lost 2 bases, with 12 bases between them. The CDR3 has 13 amino acids.

V is TRBV5-1 and J is TRBJ2-7; D is uncertain. Germline CDR1 SGHRS, CDR2 YFSETQ. The CDR3 has 14 residues. The V end lost 4 bases, the J end lost 6 bases, and 17 bases lay between the germline ends. CDR3 bases: TGCGCCAGCAGCCCCCGTGGGCTGGCCCCCGAGCAGTACTTC. Its translation is CASSPRGLAPEQYF.

This clonotype appeared a few times. This chain joins TRBV20-1 and TRBJ2-7; the D gene is possibly TRBD1 (5 bases). The CDR3 consists of 17 residues. Germline-derived CDR1 and CDR2 are DFQATT and SNEGSKA (reference sequence). Trimming pared 3 bases from V and 4 bases from J, leaving 25 bases between. CDR3 amino acids: CSASIWFPRARVYEQYF. For the CDR3, the DNA is TGCAGTGCTAGCATCTGGTTCCCCCGTGCCAGGGTTTACGAGCAGTACTTC.

The J gene is TRBJ2-2, the V gene TRBV5-1, with TRBD1 matching 7 bases. The trim removed 3 bases at V and 5 bases at J, leaving 7 bases unmatched. Per the germline V gene, CDR1 is SGHRS and CDR2 is YFSETQ. This CDR3 has 15 residues. Here the CDR3 reads CASSSGTVGTGELFF. Written as DNA, the CDR3 is TGCGCCAGCAGCTCCGGGACAGTGGGGACCGGGGAGCTGTTTTTT.

There are a few counts of this clonotype. This chain joins TRBV6-1 and TRBJ2-1, with D unclear. V lost 6 bases and J lost 0, with 9 bases in between. CDR1 is MNHNS, CDR2 SASEGT, per germline. The CDR3 contains 14 residues. This CDR3 reads CASSSRRSYNEQFF. CDR3 nucleotide sequence: TGTGCCAGCAGCTCCAGACGCTCCTACAATGAGCAGTTCTTC.

The rearrangement uses TRBV5-1 and TRBJ2-3; D is perhaps TRBD1 (6 bases). The germline V gene has CDR1 SGHRS and CDR2 YFSETQ. Trimming shortened V by 4 bases and J by 4 bases, and 10 bases separated the two germline ends. The CDR3 is 13 amino acids. CDR3 region: CASSLGHSDTQYF. DNA for the CDR3: TGCGCCAGCAGCCTGGGACATTCAGATACGCAGTATTTT. Full variable domain (outside the CDR3, taken from reference TRBV5-1 and TRBJ2-3): KAGVTQTPRYLIKTRGQQVTLSCSPISGHRSVSWYQQTPGQGLQFLFEYFSETQRNKGNFPGRFSGRQFSNSRSEMNVSTLELGDSALYLCASSLGHSDTQYFGPGTRLTVL.

The J gene is TRBJ2-1, the V gene TRBV4-1; TRBD1 aligns across 8 bases. Germline V lookup: CDR1 MGHRA, CDR2 YSYEKL. The V segment lost 0 bases and the J segment 2 bases; nucleotides outside the gene matches: 6. This CDR3 has 17 residues. The CDR3 loop reads CASSQDVGQGAYNEQFF. The CDR3 bases are TGCGCCAGCAGCCAAGATGTCGGACAGGGAGCCTACAATGAGCAGTTCTTC.

This clonotype was seen a handful of times. The rearrangement links TRBV5-1 to TRBJ2-7; TRBD2 matches at 13 bases. There are 16 residues in the CDR3. Germline CDR1 reads SGHRS; CDR2 reads YFSETQ. The trim removed 4 bases at V and 5 bases at J, leaving 9 bases unmatched. The CDR3, as DNA: TGCGCCAGCAGCCCCGGGACTAGCGGGACCCTCGACGAGCAGTACTTC. This gives the protein CASSPGTSGTLDEQYF.

The chain links TRBV7-2 to TRBJ2-7; unclear D gene. Germline V CDR1 and CDR2: SGHTA, FQGNSA. This CDR3 is built from 11 residues. The V gene lost 5 bases and the J gene lost 7 bases, with 9 bases spanning the gap. The CDR3 reads CASSPRAEQYV. The CDR3 nucleotides read TGTGCCAGCAGCCCCCGCGCGGAGCAGTACGTC.

The rearrangement joins TRBV3-1 to TRBJ2-3; 12 bases align to TRBD2. The germline V gene has CDR1 LGHDT and CDR2 YNNKEL (reference sequence). The CDR3 contains 16 residues. Trimming cost V 4 bases and J 3 bases; bases outside gene matches: 5. CDR3 loop: CASSPLAGGPTDTQYF. For the CDR3, the DNA is TGTGCCAGCAGCCCCCTAGCGGGAGGGCCAACAGATACGCAGTATTTT.

This clonotype was counted only a few times. V and J are TRBV20-1 and TRBJ2-3, with no clear D. CDR1 is DFQATT and CDR2 is SNEGSKA in the germline V gene (reference sequence). Trimming cost V 5 bases and J 3 bases, with 6 bases left between them. The CDR3 runs 11 residues. CDR3 DNA: TGCAGTGCTGAGATGACAGATACGCAGTATTTT. Amino acids: CSAEMTDTQYF.

J is TRBJ2-2 and V is TRBV29-1; TRBD1 matches at 9 bases. V dropped 7 bases and J dropped 1; count of bases not matched to a gene: 4. The CDR3 covers 14 residues. Germline V gives CDR1 SQVTM, CDR2 ANQGSEA. As DNA, the CDR3 is TGCAGCGCTCTGACAGGGGGGAACACCGGGGAGCTGTTTTTT. Protein product: CSALTGGNTGELFF.

This clonotype was recorded many times. This rearrangement joins TRBV20-1 to TRBJ2-1, with TRBD1 identical over 7 bases. In germline, CDR1 is DFQATT, CDR2 SNEGSKA (reference sequence). V was clipped by 6 bases and J by 4 bases; unmatched bases: 3. This CDR3 is built from 12 residues. CDR3 residues: CSAGQRYNEQFF. As DNA, the CDR3 is TGCAGTGCGGGACAGCGTTACAATGAGCAGTTCTTC.

V and J are TRBV24-1 and TRBJ2-3, with TRBD2 matching over 9 bases. Trimming cost V 1 base and J 6 bases; bases outside gene matches: 10. Per germline, CDR1 KGHDR and CDR2 SFDVKD. The CDR3 runs to 17 residues. CDR3 sequence: CATSDFASGRSRDTQYF. In nucleotides, the CDR3 is TGTGCCACCAGTGATTTTGCGAGCGGGAGGTCCAGGGATACGCAGTATTTT.

In DNA form, the CDR3 reads TGTGCCAGCAGCCAAGAAACCCCAGGGAGTAATGAGCAGTTCTTC. It encodes CASSQETPGSNEQFF. The rearrangement uses TRBV3-1 and TRBJ2-1; either TRBD1 or TRBD2 may fit D (5 bases each). Germline V lookup: CDR1 LGHDT, CDR2 YNNKEL (reference sequence). The CDR3 totals 15 residues. The germline V and J ends were trimmed by 0 bases and 7 bases, with 13 bases remaining between them.